Following are 30 T cell receptor beta chains from one sample sequenced in a study of CD8 T cells in Susac syndrome. The RNA, about 0.45 to 1 ug, was put through reverse transcription using random hexamers. TCRdb fed the immunoSEQ multiplex PCR reads into MiXCR, producing one record per CDR3 protein. The sample has 150,000 to 200,000 distinct CDR3 sequences; around 95% are singletons. The specimen sequenced was CD8+ T cells from PBMCs. These receptors came from a human donor with multiple sclerosis.

V usage is TRBV3-1 and J usage is TRBJ2-7; weak D call: TRBD2 (6 bases). The CDR3 loop spans 14 amino acids. The V end was cut by 3 bases, the J end by 1 base, with 10 bases between. Germline CDR1 is LGHDT and CDR2 is YNNKEL (reference sequence). CDR3 protein: CASSHRDSSYEQYF. Written as DNA, the CDR3 is TGTGCCAGCAGCCACCGGGACTCTTCCTACGAGCAGTACTTC.

The chain employs TRBV12-3 or TRBV12-4 and TRBJ2-7, with a possible D match to TRBD2 (6 bases). V was trimmed by 6 bases and J by 5 bases, leaving 17 bases between them. The CDR3 is 14 amino acids. The CDR3, as DNA: TGTGCCAGCAGCACCAAAGGGGAGGATAACGAGCAGTACTTC. Its protein is CASSTKGEDNEQYF.

V gene TRBV7-8 combines with J gene TRBJ2-5, with a possible D match to TRBD2 (6 bases). This CDR3 is 14 amino acids long. The germline V and J ends were trimmed by 1 base and 4 bases, with 10 bases remaining between them. CDR1 and CDR2 from the germline V gene are SGHVS and FQNEAQ. The CDR3 sequence: CASSLGGAGETQYF. CDR3 nucleotides: TGTGCCAGCAGCTTAGGCGGGGCCGGAGAGACCCAGTACTTC.

This clonotype was seen only a few times. The rearrangement joins TRBV2 to TRBJ1-2, with D tentatively TRBD1 (5 bases). Trimming left V 4 bases short and J 6 bases short, with 9 bases between. The CDR3 runs to 12 residues. Germline lookup yields CDR1 SNHLY and CDR2 FYNNEI. In DNA form, the CDR3 reads TGTGCCAGCAGTGGGGGCTTAGATGGCTACACCTTC. Encoded protein: CASSGGLDGYTF.

This chain joins TRBV3-1 and TRBJ1-2; D perhaps matches TRBD1 (5 bases). The CDR3 covers 14 residues. Germline CDR1 LGHDT, CDR2 YNNKEL (reference sequence). Trimming stripped 0 bases from V and 8 bases from J, with 13 bases between. CDR3 coding DNA: TGTGCCAGCAGCCAAGATTTCGGGGCTGAAGGCTACACCTTC. The encoded protein is CASSQDFGAEGYTF.

The rearrangement joins TRBV9 to TRBJ2-1, with 13 bases identical to TRBD2. This CDR3 spans 15 amino acids. The germline CDR1 and CDR2 sequences are SGDLS and YYNGEE. J lost 7 bases, V lost 4 bases, and 5 bases had no gene match. The CDR3 DNA sequence: TGTGCCAGCAGCTTGGGACTAGCGGGATTGAATGAGCAGTTCTTC. Translated, it gives CASSLGLAGLNEQFF.

The V and J genes are TRBV7-9 and TRBJ2-1; D gene unclear. Germline CDR1 SEHNR, CDR2 FQNEAQ (reference sequence). Trimming removed 1 base from V and 0 bases from J, with 10 bases in between. This CDR3 contains 16 residues. Written as DNA, the CDR3 is TGTGCCAGCAGCTTAGGCAGGCAGAGCTCCTACAATGAGCAGTTCTTC. It encodes CASSLGRQSSYNEQFF.

This chain uses TRBV20-1 with TRBJ1-1, with a tentative D call TRBD1 (5 bases). The CDR3 is made up of 14 amino acids. Germline V CDR1 and CDR2: DFQATT, SNEGSKA (reference sequence). V lost 1 base and J lost 4, with 13 bases in between. In DNA form, the CDR3 reads TGCAGTGCTAGAGTAGAGGGGTGGAGCACTGAAGCTTTCTTT. Protein product: CSARVEGWSTEAFF.

The rearrangement joins TRBV28 to TRBJ2-3, with 8 bases that match TRBD2. This CDR3 is built from 15 residues. The J segment lost 1 base and the V segment lost 7 bases, leaving 7 bases of the junction unmatched. Germline V gives CDR1 MDHEN, CDR2 SYDVKM. DNA of the CDR3: TGTGCCAGCAACCCCGGAGCGGGAGGCACAGATACGCAGTATTTT. Translating it yields CASNPGAGGTDTQYF.

This clonotype was detected only a few times. J is TRBJ2-1 and V is TRBV28; 8 nucleotides agree with TRBD2. CDR3 length equals 13 residues. V was clipped by 6 bases and J by 6 bases; unmatched bases: 4. Germline V gene data show CDR1 as MDHEN and CDR2 as SYDVKM. In DNA form, the CDR3 reads TGTGCCAGCAGCATCCTAGCGGGCAATGAGCAGTTCTTC. Amino acids: CASSILAGNEQFF.

The J gene is TRBJ1-2, the V gene TRBV27; D is possibly TRBD1 (6 bases). The CDR3 is made up of 14 amino acids. Trimming stripped 5 bases from V and 2 bases from J, with 12 bases between. Per the germline V gene, CDR1 is MNHEY and CDR2 is SMNVEV (reference sequence). CDR3 region: CASSRAGQNYGYTF. In nucleotides, the CDR3 is TGTGCCAGCAGTCGGGCCGGACAGAACTATGGCTACACCTTC.

This clonotype came up once. For the CDR3, the DNA is TGTGCCAGCAGCTTAACAGTTAGCAATCAGCCCCAGCATTTT. The encoded protein is CASSLTVSNQPQHF. The chain combines TRBV7-8 with TRBJ1-5; D is unresolved. The germline V and J ends were trimmed by 2 bases and 0 bases, with 5 bases remaining between them. Germline V gene sequence: CDR1 SGHVS, CDR2 FQNEAQ. This CDR3 has 14 amino acids.

This chain joins TRBV29-1 and TRBJ2-2; the D gene is possibly TRBD2 (6 bases). The CDR3 is 14 amino acids. V was shortened by 4 bases and J by 5 bases, with 14 bases between the two germline ends. Germline CDR1 and CDR2: SQVTM and ANQGSEA. The chain's CDR3 is CSVAGLLETGELFF. The CDR3 DNA reads TGCAGCGTTGCCGGACTACTCGAAACCGGGGAGCTGTTTTTT.

J is TRBJ2-3 and V is TRBV30, with 9 nucleotides matching TRBD1. The ends lost 2 bases at V and 6 bases at J; junction bases unmatched: 12. CDR1 and CDR2 from the germline V gene are GTSNPN and SVGIG (reference sequence). The CDR3 spans 16 residues. The CDR3 DNA is TGTGCCTGGAGTCACACCCCGGGACAGGGTTACGATACGCAGTATTTT. Amino acids: CAWSHTPGQGYDTQYF.

The chain uses TRBV30 and TRBJ2-3, with 10 positions matching TRBD1. Trimming at V came to 5 bases and at J to 5 bases, leaving 7 bases not matched to a gene. CDR1 is GTSNPN and CDR2 is SVGIG in the germline V gene (reference sequence). CDR3 length equals 14 residues. CDR3 region: CAWSGGQGLDTQYF. The CDR3 region has the DNA TGTGCCTGGTCGGGGGGACAGGGGTTAGATACGCAGTATTTT.

The V call is TRBV5-1, the J call TRBJ2-7; no reliable D call. Trimming cost V 0 bases and J 4 bases, with 14 bases left between them. The CDR3 spans 15 residues. Germline CDR1 and CDR2: SGHRS and YFSETQ. The CDR3 is CASSLVRMGPYEQYF. The CDR3 DNA reads as TGCGCCAGCAGCTTGGTACGGATGGGCCCTTACGAGCAGTACTTC.

This sequence joins TRBV29-1 and TRBJ2-1; 10 bases are shared with TRBD1. Germline V gene data show CDR1 as SQVTM and CDR2 as ANQGSEA. The CDR3 runs 16 residues. J gave up 1 base and V 6 bases, and 9 bases lay outside the gene matches. For the CDR3, the DNA is TGCAGCGTAATCAAGGGGACAGGGGTTTCCTACAATGAGCAGTTCTTC. This translates into CSVIKGTGVSYNEQFF.

The chain uses TRBV2 and TRBJ2-6; D may be TRBD1 (5 bases). The V end lost 9 bases, the J end lost 4 bases, and 13 bases lay between the germline ends. In germline, CDR1 is SNHLY, CDR2 FYNNEI. CDR3 length: 14 residues. The CDR3 DNA is TGTGCCAGTCGTCAGGGTTTCGGGGCCAACGTCCTGACTTTC. Translating gives CASRQGFGANVLTF.

The chain links TRBV28 to TRBJ2-3, with D possibly TRBD1 on 5 matching bases. V lost 4 bases and J lost 5, with 10 bases in between. This CDR3 is built from 13 residues. The germline gives CDR1 MDHEN, CDR2 SYDVKM. CDR3 nucleotides: TGTGCCAGCAGTTCAGGGTTTGGAGATACGCAGTATTTT. Translation gives CASSSGFGDTQYF.

The chain employs TRBV29-1 and TRBJ2-1, with D unresolved. Germline V gene lookup returns CDR1 SQVTM and CDR2 ANQGSEA. The ends were cut back, 3 bases at V and 1 base at J, with 10 bases in the middle. This CDR3 is built from 14 residues. CDR3 nucleotide sequence: TGCAGCGTTGATCTTGGGCCGTCCTACAATGAGCAGTTCTTC. Protein: CSVDLGPSYNEQFF.

The chain joins TRBV11-2 to TRBJ2-7; no clear D gene. Germline V gives CDR1 SGHAT, CDR2 FQNNGV. The CDR3 has 15 amino acids. V lost 0 bases to trimming and J lost 3 bases, with 12 bases between them. The chain's CDR3 is CASSLDGETYYEQYF. CDR3 nucleotide sequence: TGTGCCAGCAGCTTAGACGGAGAGACCTACTACGAGCAGTACTTC.

The rearrangement links TRBV19 to TRBJ1-1, with TRBD1 matching 11 bases. Germline CDR1 is LNHDA and CDR2 is SQIVND (reference sequence). The CDR3 is made up of 12 amino acids. The junction had 7 bases not matched to a gene; V was cut back by 9 bases and J by 10 bases. The CDR3 loop is CASRTGGNGAFF. In DNA, the CDR3 is TGTGCCAGCCGGACAGGGGGCAATGGAGCTTTCTTT.

The chain uses TRBV20-1 and TRBJ2-1, with TRBD2 matching 14 bases. J gave up 8 bases and V 5 bases, and 5 bases lay outside the gene matches. Germline CDR1 and CDR2: DFQATT and SNEGSKA (reference sequence). The CDR3 extends over 14 amino acids. CDR3 loop: CSAGGLAGEYEQFF. The CDR3, as DNA: TGCAGTGCTGGGGGACTAGCGGGAGAGTATGAGCAGTTCTTC.

The chain employs TRBV29-1 and TRBJ2-1, with 7 bases aligning to TRBD2. The germline CDR1 and CDR2 sequences are SQVTM and ANQGSEA. Trimming took 2 bases from V and 0 from J; bases not matched to a gene: 4. The CDR3 contains 15 residues. The DNA of the CDR3 is TGCAGCGTTGAACGGCGGGGGATCTCCTACAATGAGCAGTTCTTC. It specifies CSVERRGISYNEQFF.

The chain uses TRBV28 and TRBJ2-1; D remains unclear. The CDR3 runs to 14 residues. Germline V gene sequence: CDR1 MDHEN, CDR2 SYDVKM. Between the trimmed V and J ends, which lost 1 base and 7 bases, there was a span of 11 bases. The CDR3 region is CASSLFGVRNEQFF. DNA of the CDR3: TGTGCCAGCAGTTTATTTGGGGTTAGGAATGAGCAGTTCTTC.

J is TRBJ2-7 and V is TRBV5-6; no clear D. The length of the CDR3 is 11 residues. V gave up 2 bases and J gave up 6 bases, with 6 bases separating them. Per the germline V gene, CDR1 is SGHDT and CDR2 is YYEEEE. The CDR3 region is CASSFTGEQYF. CDR3 in DNA: TGTGCCAGCAGCTTCACGGGCGAGCAGTACTTC.

The genes are TRBV27 and TRBJ2-5; TRBD1 matches at 7 bases. The CDR3 is made up of 14 amino acids. With V trimmed by 5 bases and J by 4 bases, 7 bases remained unmatched. Germline lookup yields CDR1 MNHEY and CDR2 SMNVEV (reference sequence). This chain's CDR3 is CASSTRDSSETQYF. In DNA form, the CDR3 reads TGTGCCAGCAGTACCAGGGACAGCTCAGAGACCCAGTACTTC.

The rearrangement joins TRBV14 to TRBJ2-3, with D perhaps TRBD1 or TRBD2 (5 bases each). Germline V gene lookup returns CDR1 SGHDN and CDR2 FVKESK. The CDR3 extends over 14 amino acids. Trimming stripped 4 bases from V and 2 bases from J, with 10 bases between. CDR3 DNA sequence: TGTGCCAGCAGCCCAGGGACCTACACAGATACGCAGTATTTT. Its translation is CASSPGTYTDTQYF.

This clonotype was found once. The V and J genes are TRBV7-2 and TRBJ2-1; 9 nucleotides line up with TRBD2. Germline trimming cut 1 base from V and 3 bases from J; bases unmatched to any gene: 7. Germline V gives CDR1 SGHTA, CDR2 FQGNSA. This CDR3 region has 17 residues. CDR3 sequence reads: CASSLVLAGPHYNEQFF. In DNA form, the CDR3 reads TGTGCCAGCAGCTTAGTCCTAGCGGGACCCCACTACAATGAGCAGTTCTTC.

This clonotype was seen only once. The genes are TRBV6-1 and TRBJ2-2, with TRBD2 matching 7 bases. Germline lookup yields CDR1 MNHNS and CDR2 SASEGT. The V segment lost 5 bases and the J segment 3 bases; nucleotides outside the gene matches: 3. This CDR3 comprises 14 residues. As DNA, the CDR3 is TGTGCCAGCAGTTATGCGGGAGACACCGGGGAGCTGTTTTTT. As protein: CASSYAGDTGELFF.